Listed here are 20 T cell receptor beta chains from one sample, sequenced in a study of T cell repertoires in cytomegalovirus infection. Antigen specificity for these receptors is unknown. One entry per CDR3 protein results from TCRdb running MiXCR on the reads. The sample yields 640,000 or so distinct CDR3 sequences, about 33% seen once. The sample was cultured PBMCs, taken from culture after CMV antigen stimulation. The receptors here all came from a human donor in good health (CMV status not recorded). Some clones in this sample may be carry-over from other donors' samples.

The sample holds a few counts of this clonotype. The chain is built from TRBV11-3 and TRBJ2-1; D call uncertain. With 3 bases removed from V and 5 bases from J, the gap between germline ends came to 11 bases. The CDR3 extends over 14 amino acids. CDR1 is SGHNT, CDR2 YENEEA, per germline. The CDR3 region is CASSLSGRDNEQFF. The CDR3 DNA follows: TGTGCCAGCAGCTTGTCAGGAAGGGACAATGAGCAGTTCTTC.

V is TRBV11-2 and J is TRBJ1-1; D remains ambiguous. This CDR3 comprises 14 residues. CDR1 is SGHAT, CDR2 FQNNGV, per germline. V lost 0 bases and J 3 bases, leaving 8 bases between the germline ends. The DNA of the CDR3 is TGTGCCAGCAGCTTAGATGTGGGGTACACTGAAGCTTTCTTT. Residues: CASSLDVGYTEAFF. The full variable domain, completed using reference TRBV11-2 and TRBJ1-1, is EAGVAQSPRYKIIEKRQSVAFWCNPISGHATLYWYQQILGQGPKLLIQFQNNGVVDDSQLPKDRFSAERLKGVDSTLKIQPAKLEDSAVYLCASSLDVGYTEAFFGQGTRLTVV.

Only a few counts were recorded for this clonotype. V and J are TRBV2 and TRBJ1-2; D is unresolved. Between the trimmed V and J ends, which lost 2 bases and 8 bases, there was a span of 21 bases. The CDR3 length is 16 residues. Germline CDR1 is SNHLY and CDR2 is FYNNEI. The CDR3 DNA sequence: TGTGCCAGCAGTGAATTTCTCCGCGGACCGCCGGACGGCTACACCTTC. Translating gives CASSEFLRGPPDGYTF. Filled out from reference TRBV2 and TRBJ1-2, the complete variable domain reads EPEVTQTPSHQVTQMGQEVILRCVPISNHLYFYWYRQILGQKVEFLVSFYNNEISEKSEIFDDQFSVERPDGSNFTLKIRSTKLEDSAMYFCASSEFLRGPPDGYTFGSGTRLTVV.

The chain employs TRBV2 and TRBJ2-2, with 12 bases identical to TRBD2. V lost 5 bases, J lost 5 bases, and 12 bases stayed unmatched. The germline V gene has CDR1 SNHLY and CDR2 FYNNEI. This CDR3 spans 18 amino acids. CDR3 sequence: CASSPTSGSPGSTGELFF. The CDR3, as DNA: TGTGCCAGCAGTCCGACTAGCGGGAGTCCGGGAAGTACCGGGGAGCTGTTTTTT.

The gene calls are TRBV20-1 and TRBJ2-7; 11 bases match TRBD2. Germline V lookup: CDR1 DFQATT, CDR2 SNEGSKA (reference sequence). This CDR3 is built from 13 residues. V lost 4 bases and J lost 9; bases outside the gene matches: 8. CDR3 sequence (DNA): TGCAGTGCTAAACTAGCGGGAGTTCCGGGGCAGTACTTC. Its protein product is CSAKLAGVPGQYF.

This clonotype was observed many times. This rearrangement joins TRBV7-9 to TRBJ2-2; D gene uncertain. Trimming shortened V by 7 bases and J by 7 bases, and 16 bases separated the two germline ends. Germline V gene sequence: CDR1 SEHNR, CDR2 FQNEAQ (reference sequence). This CDR3 region has 14 residues. The CDR3 DNA reads TGTGCCAGCAATAATGCCTGGAGTGGCGGGGAGCTGTTTTTT. This codes for CASNNAWSGGELFF.

The gene calls are TRBV7-9 and TRBJ1-4, with 7 bases identical to TRBD1. The CDR3 extends over 14 amino acids. V lost 7 bases and J lost 0; bases outside the gene matches: 2. Per germline, CDR1 SEHNR and CDR2 FQNEAQ (reference sequence). The CDR3 spells CASTQGTTNEKLFF. As DNA, the CDR3 is TGTGCCAGCACACAGGGGACAACTAATGAAAAACTGTTTTTT.

CDR3: CASSLGEGVGIMNEQFF. The CDR3 coding sequence is TGTGCCAGCAGCTTAGGGGAGGGTGTCGGCATAATGAATGAGCAGTTCTTC. The chain recombines TRBV7-2 with TRBJ2-1; 7 bases match TRBD2. Looked up from germline, CDR1 is SGHTA and CDR2 is FQGNSA. V shed 1 base and J 7 bases; nucleotides not matched to a gene: 13. CDR3 length equals 17 residues.

This clonotype was found a few times. The gene calls are TRBV6-6 and TRBJ1-6; D remains unclear. Germline values: CDR1 MNHNY, CDR2 SVGAGI (reference sequence). Trimming cost V 5 bases and J 6 bases, with 8 bases left between them. CDR3 length equals 13 residues. The CDR3 is CASSVWGNSPLHF. CDR3 coding DNA: TGTGCCAGCAGTGTCTGGGGTAATTCACCCCTCCACTTT.

The chain joins TRBV4-1 to TRBJ2-4; no reliable D call. V shed 1 base and J shed 6 bases, with 7 bases lying between them. The CDR3 consists of 13 residues. Germline CDR1 is MGHRA and CDR2 is YSYEKL. The CDR3 coding sequence is TGCGCCAGCAGCCAAGCATCAGCAAACATTCAGTACTTC. This sequence encodes CASSQASANIQYF.

The rearrangement uses TRBV7-4 and TRBJ2-5; 7 bases line up with TRBD1. V shed 3 bases, J shed 5 bases, and the junction held 6 bases outside the gene matches. CDR1 SGHVT and CDR2 SQSDAQ come from the germline V gene. This CDR3 comprises 14 residues. In DNA form, the CDR3 reads TGTGCCAGCAGCTTGGTCAGCAGGGGGGAGACCCAGTACTTC. This sequence encodes CASSLVSRGETQYF.

The chain links TRBV7-3 to TRBJ2-1, with D tentatively TRBD2 (5 bases). V dropped 2 bases and J dropped 12 bases, with 11 bases sitting between them. CDR1 and CDR2 (germline): SGHTA, FQGTGA. The CDR3 length is 12 residues. The CDR3 DNA follows: TGTGCCAGCAGCTTATGGAGGACGGGGCAGTTCTTC. It encodes CASSLWRTGQFF.

The table lists this clonotype with a few counts. V gene TRBV10-3 combines with J gene TRBJ1-1; 8 positions agree with TRBD1. Germline values: CDR1 ENHRY, CDR2 SYGVKD. CDR3 length: 14 residues. V was clipped by 2 bases and J by 6 bases; unmatched bases: 5. The CDR3, as DNA: TGTGCCATCAGTGAGGGACAGGGTTGGGCTGAAGCTTTCTTT. Its translation is CAISEGQGWAEAFF.

This chain uses TRBV7-2 with TRBJ2-2; 9 nucleotides agree with TRBD2. Germline-derived CDR1 and CDR2 are SGHTA and FQGNSA. The V gene end was trimmed by 7 bases and the J gene end by 8 bases; junction bases not matched to a gene: 14. The CDR3 contains 16 residues. The CDR3 nucleotides are TGTGCCAGCAACCCACCGGGGCGGGGGGGCGGGGGGGAGCTGTTTTTT. Amino acids: CASNPPGRGGGGELFF.

The chain links TRBV6-6 to TRBJ2-1, with a weak D call TRBD2 (6 bases). The germline CDR1 and CDR2 sequences are MNHNY and SVGAGI (reference sequence). This CDR3 is built from 15 residues. Between the trimmed V and J ends, which lost 5 bases and 4 bases, there was a span of 15 bases. This CDR3 is CASSKEILAYNEQFF. The CDR3 DNA is TGTGCCAGCAGTAAGGAGATCCTAGCGTACAATGAGCAGTTCTTC.

This clonotype was recorded many times. The chain carries TRBV7-2 and TRBJ1-2; D remains ambiguous. This CDR3 region has 13 residues. Germline CDR1 reads SGHTA; CDR2 reads FQGNSA. V was clipped by 5 bases and J by 2 bases, with 9 bases between them. DNA of the CDR3: TGTGCCAGCAGCGCCCGGGGAAACTATGGCTACACCTTC. Translated: CASSARGNYGYTF.

This clonotype was recorded at least ten times. The rearrangement joins TRBV7-2 to TRBJ2-3; 8 bases line up with TRBD2. The CDR3 sequence is 17 residues long. Germline CDR1 is SGHTA and CDR2 is FQGNSA. The trim removed 4 bases at V and 10 bases at J, leaving 19 bases unmatched. This CDR3 is CASSSRPGLGSFRAQYF. The CDR3, as DNA: TGTGCCAGCAGCTCCCGACCGGGACTAGGATCATTTCGCGCGCAGTATTTT.

The chain recombines TRBV6-6 with TRBJ1-5; D gene unclear. Trimming cost V 6 bases and J 0 bases, with 15 bases left between them. Germline CDR1 MNHNY, CDR2 SVGAGI (reference sequence). The CDR3 covers 16 residues. This CDR3 is CASRGRQADSNQPQHF. Written as DNA, the CDR3 is TGTGCCAGCAGAGGCAGACAAGCGGATAGCAATCAGCCCCAGCATTTT.

This clonotype was counted a few times. The V and J genes are TRBV24-1 and TRBJ2-1; weak D call: TRBD1 (5 bases). This CDR3 is built from 14 residues. The germline V gene has CDR1 KGHDR and CDR2 SFDVKD. With 4 bases removed from V and 5 bases from J, the gap between germline ends came to 11 bases. The CDR3 is CATSDHGHNNEQFF. Here the CDR3 DNA reads TGTGCCACCAGTGACCATGGACATAACAATGAGCAGTTCTTC.

The V gene is TRBV14, the J gene TRBJ2-1; TRBD2 matches at 9 bases. V trimming: 0 bases; J trimming: 6 bases; junction bases outside the gene matches: 6. Germline loops: CDR1 SGHDN, CDR2 FVKESK. The CDR3 totals 16 residues. The CDR3 nucleotides read TGTGCCAGCAGCCAAGATTGGAGCGGGAGGATCAATGAGCAGTTCTTC. As protein: CASSQDWSGRINEQFF.